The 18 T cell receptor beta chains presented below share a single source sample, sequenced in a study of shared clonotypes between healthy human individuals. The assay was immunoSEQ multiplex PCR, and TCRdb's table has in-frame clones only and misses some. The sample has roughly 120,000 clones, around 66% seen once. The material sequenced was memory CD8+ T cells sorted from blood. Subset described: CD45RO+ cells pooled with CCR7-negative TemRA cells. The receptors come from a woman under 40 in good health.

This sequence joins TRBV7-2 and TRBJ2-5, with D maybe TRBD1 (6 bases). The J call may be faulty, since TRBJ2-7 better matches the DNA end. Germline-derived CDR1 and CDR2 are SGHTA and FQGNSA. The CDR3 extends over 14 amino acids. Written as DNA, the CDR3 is TGTGCCAGCAGCCTACGGACAGTTCCCTACGAGCAGTACTTC. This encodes CASSLRTVPYEQYF.

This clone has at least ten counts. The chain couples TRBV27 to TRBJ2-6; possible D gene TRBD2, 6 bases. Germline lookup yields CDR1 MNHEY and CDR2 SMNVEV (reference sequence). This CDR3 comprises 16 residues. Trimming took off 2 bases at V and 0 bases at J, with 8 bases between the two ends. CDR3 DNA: TGTGCCAGCAGTTTAGTCGGGGGCTCTGGGGCCAACGTCCTGACTTTC. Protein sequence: CASSLVGGSGANVLTF.

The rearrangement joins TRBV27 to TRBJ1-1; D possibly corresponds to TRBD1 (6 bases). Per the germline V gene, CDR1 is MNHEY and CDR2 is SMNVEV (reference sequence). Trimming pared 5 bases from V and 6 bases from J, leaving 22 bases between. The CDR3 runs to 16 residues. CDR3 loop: CASSPNNVHRGSEAFF. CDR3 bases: TGTGCCAGCAGTCCAAATAACGTCCATAGGGGGTCTGAAGCTTTCTTT.

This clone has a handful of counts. The CDR3 region is CASGEGYYGYTF. The CDR3 coding sequence is TGCGCCAGCGGGGAGGGGTACTATGGCTACACCTTC. The V and J genes are TRBV5-1 and TRBJ1-2; weak D call: TRBD1 (5 bases). Germline V lookup: CDR1 SGHRS, CDR2 YFSETQ. V was trimmed by 7 bases and J by 3 bases, leaving 10 bases between them. CDR3 length: 12 amino acids.

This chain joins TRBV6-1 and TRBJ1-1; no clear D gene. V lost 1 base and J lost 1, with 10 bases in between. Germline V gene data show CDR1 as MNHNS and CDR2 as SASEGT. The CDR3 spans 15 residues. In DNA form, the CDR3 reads TGTGCCAGCAGTGAAGGGATCTATGGGAACACTGAAGCTTTCTTT. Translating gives CASSEGIYGNTEAFF.

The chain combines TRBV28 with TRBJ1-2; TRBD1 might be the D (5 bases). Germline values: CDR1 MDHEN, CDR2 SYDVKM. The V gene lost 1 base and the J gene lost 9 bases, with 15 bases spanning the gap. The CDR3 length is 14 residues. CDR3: CASSLYAGFVSYTF. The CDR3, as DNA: TGTGCCAGCAGTTTATACGCAGGGTTCGTTAGCTACACCTTC.

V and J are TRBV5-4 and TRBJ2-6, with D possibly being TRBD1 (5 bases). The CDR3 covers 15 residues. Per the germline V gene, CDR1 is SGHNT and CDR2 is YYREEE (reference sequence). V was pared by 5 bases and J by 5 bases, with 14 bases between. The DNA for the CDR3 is TGTGCCAGCAGTCCCGACAGCGTCTGGGCCAACGTCCTGACTTTC. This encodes CASSPDSVWANVLTF.

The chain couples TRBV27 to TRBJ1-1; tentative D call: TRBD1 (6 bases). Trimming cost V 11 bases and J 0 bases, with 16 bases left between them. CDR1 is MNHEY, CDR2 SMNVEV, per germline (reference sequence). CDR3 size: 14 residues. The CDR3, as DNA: TGTGCCCCGTTACCGGGACACTTGAACACTGAAGCTTTCTTT. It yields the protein CAPLPGHLNTEAFF.

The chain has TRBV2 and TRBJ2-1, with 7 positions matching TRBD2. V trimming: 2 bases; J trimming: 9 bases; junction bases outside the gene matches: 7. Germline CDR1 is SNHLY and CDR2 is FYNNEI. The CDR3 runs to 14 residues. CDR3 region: CASSEMGGSGEQFF. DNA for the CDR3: TGTGCCAGCAGTGAAATGGGCGGGAGTGGTGAGCAGTTCTTC. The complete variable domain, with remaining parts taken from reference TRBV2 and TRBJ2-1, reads EPEVTQTPSHQVTQMGQEVILRCVPISNHLYFYWYRQILGQKVEFLVSFYNNEISEKSEIFDDQFSVERPDGSNFTLKIRSTKLEDSAMYFCASSEMGGSGEQFFGPGTRLTVL.

The CDR3 DNA is TGTGCCAGCAGTTCCCCCCTACTAGCGGGGTTCACAGATACGCAGTATTTT. Translation: CASSSPLLAGFTDTQYF. This chain uses TRBV27 with TRBJ2-3; 10 bases fit TRBD2. Trimming cost V 4 bases and J 2 bases; bases outside gene matches: 9. Germline CDR1 MNHEY, CDR2 SMNVEV (reference sequence). The CDR3 is 17 residues long.

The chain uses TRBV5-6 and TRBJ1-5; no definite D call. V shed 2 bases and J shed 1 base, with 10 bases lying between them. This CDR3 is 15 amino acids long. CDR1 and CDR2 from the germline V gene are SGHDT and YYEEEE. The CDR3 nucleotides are TGTGCCAGCAGCTTCGGGTACCAAAGCAATCAGCCCCAGCATTTT. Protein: CASSFGYQSNQPQHF.

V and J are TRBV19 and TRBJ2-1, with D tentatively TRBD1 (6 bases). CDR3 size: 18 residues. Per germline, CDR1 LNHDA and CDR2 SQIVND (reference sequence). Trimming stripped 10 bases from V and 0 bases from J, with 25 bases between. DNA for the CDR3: TGTGCCACCTACCCATGGGCTGGGACAAAGAGCTCCTACAATGAGCAGTTCTTC. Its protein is CATYPWAGTKSSYNEQFF.

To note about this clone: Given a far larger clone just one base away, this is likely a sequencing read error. The CDR3 protein is CASSDRGNTEAFF. CDR3 in DNA: TGTGCCAGCAGTGACAGGGGGAACACTGAAGCTTTCTTT. The chain is built from TRBV2 and TRBJ1-1; possibly TRBD1 for D (6 bases). CDR3 length: 13 amino acids. CDR1 SNHLY and CDR2 FYNNEI come from the germline V gene. With 3 bases removed from V and 1 base from J, the gap between germline ends came to 6 bases.

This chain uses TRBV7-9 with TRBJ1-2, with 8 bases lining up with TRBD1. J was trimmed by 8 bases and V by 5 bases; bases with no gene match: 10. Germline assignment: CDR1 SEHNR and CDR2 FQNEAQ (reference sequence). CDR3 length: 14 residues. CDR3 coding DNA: TGTGCCAGCAGCACCTCTCGGACAGGGTACGGCTACACCTTC. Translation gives CASSTSRTGYGYTF.

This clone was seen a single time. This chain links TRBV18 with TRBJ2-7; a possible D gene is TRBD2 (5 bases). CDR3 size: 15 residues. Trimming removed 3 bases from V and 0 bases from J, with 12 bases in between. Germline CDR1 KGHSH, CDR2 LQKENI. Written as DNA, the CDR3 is TGTGCCAGCTCACCGGGTAGCGCAAGCTCCTACGAGCAGTACTTC. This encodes CASSPGSASSYEQYF.

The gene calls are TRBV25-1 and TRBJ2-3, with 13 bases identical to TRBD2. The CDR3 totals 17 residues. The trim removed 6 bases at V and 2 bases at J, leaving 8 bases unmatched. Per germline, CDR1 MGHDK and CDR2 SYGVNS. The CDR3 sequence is CASSAGTSGDYTDTQYF. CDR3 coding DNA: TGTGCCAGCAGCGCCGGGACTAGCGGGGACTACACAGATACGCAGTATTTT.

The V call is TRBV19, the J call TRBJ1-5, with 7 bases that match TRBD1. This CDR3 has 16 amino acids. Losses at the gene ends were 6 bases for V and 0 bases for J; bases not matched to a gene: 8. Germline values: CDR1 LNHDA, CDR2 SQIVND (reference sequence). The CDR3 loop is CASSPWDSPSNQPQHF. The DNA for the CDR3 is TGTGCCAGTAGCCCATGGGACAGCCCTAGCAATCAGCCCCAGCATTTT.

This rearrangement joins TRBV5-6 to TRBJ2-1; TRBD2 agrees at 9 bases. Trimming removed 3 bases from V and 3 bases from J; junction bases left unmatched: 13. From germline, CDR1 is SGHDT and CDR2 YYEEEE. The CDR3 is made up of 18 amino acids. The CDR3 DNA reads TGTGCCAGCAGCTATTACAGGTACATGACTAGCGGCTACAATGAGCAGTTCTTC. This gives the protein CASSYYRYMTSGYNEQFF.